This T cell receptor (beta chain) was sequenced in a study of shared clonotypes between healthy human individuals. Naive CD8 cells comprised CD45RO-negative, CCR7-positively selected cells, excluding terminally differentiated effector memory CD45RA+ cells. Nashville, Tennessee was home to all donors, each a Caucasian adult. The deep-level immunoSEQ assay was used. Several immunoSEQ plates held equal portions of the genomic DNA taken from each subset. Sequencing used immunoSEQ multiplex PCR; TCRdb keeps in-frame clones, though not all of them. There are 2 million to 2.5 million clones in the sample; roughly 95% occur only once, and roughly 1% lies in the top ten. Germline V gene sequence: CDR1 MNHEY, CDR2 SMNVEV (reference sequence). Trimming shortened V by 3 bases and J by 6 bases, and 17 bases separated the two germline ends. The CDR3 runs to 16 residues.

The gene calls are TRBV27 and TRBJ1-4, with a weak D call TRBD1 (6 bases). Sequencing was carried out using naive CD8+ T cells sorted from blood. This clonotype was obtained from a man in his late teens or twenties in good health. This CDR3 is CASSLGVGGLDEKLFF. Written as DNA, the CDR3 is TGTGCCAGCAGTTTGGGGGTCGGGGGCCTGGATGAAAAACTGTTTTTT.